This is a list of T cell receptor beta chains from one sample in a study of OX40 agonist ivuxolimab in advanced cancers. Clones were sequenced by immunoSEQ multiplex PCR, and TCRdb holds only the in-frame ones, with some missing. The sample includes about 70,000 clones, 85% to 90% of them seen just once. The sequencing here drew on CD4+ or CD8+ T cells sorted from blood, taken in a trial of the OX40 agonist ivuxolimab. Receptors originate from an adult with an advanced solid tumor such as melanoma, head and neck, liver or kidney cancer. CDR3s include the opening cysteine and the closing phenylalanine or tryptophan. D genes are given only for firm matches. Rows give clone size only sometimes, using once, few, many, or a class for an expanded clone.

TRBJ2-3	TRBD2	once	TRBV7-2	TGTGCCAGCAGCGGAGGGAGCGGGGGGGCCACCACAGATACGCAGTATTTT	CASSGGSGGATTDTQYF
TRBJ2-6	NA	NA	TRBV7-7	TGTGCAACGGGACCTGGGGCCAACGTCCTGACTTTC	CATGPGANVLTF
TRBJ1-5	NA	NA	TRBV25-1	TGTGCCAGCAGTGACCGGAGCAATCAGCCCCAGCATTTT	CASSDRSNQPQHF
TRBJ1-5	TRBD1	NA	TRBV27	TGTGCCAGCTTAAGGGACAGAAATGTTAGCAATCAGCCCCAGCATTTT	CASLRDRNVSNQPQHF
TRBJ2-2	NA	NA	TRBV5-4	TGTGCTCACGAGGACCCGACCAACACCGGGGAGCTGTTTTTT	CAHEDPTNTGELFF
TRBJ2-1	NA	NA	TRBV7-9	TGTGCCAGCAGCTCCGGGCCTATGCAAGAGCAGTTCTTC	CASSSGPMQEQFF
TRBJ2-3	NA	NA	TRBV5-1	TGCGCCAGCAGCTTGGAAGGCAGGTCGGATACGCAGTATTTT	CASSLEGRSDTQYF
TRBJ1-2	NA	NA	TRBV19	TGTGCCAGTACTGATTGGAGCGGCTACACCTTC	CASTDWSGYTF
TRBJ2-2	NA	few	TRBV14	TGTGCCAGCAGCCAAGGACGCAGCGAGCTGTTTTTT	CASSQGRSELFF
TRBJ2-1	NA	NA	TRBV11-2	TGTGCCAGCAGCTCGTTTATTGGCGGGACCTACAATGAGCAGTTCTTC	CASSSFIGGTYNEQFF
TRBJ1-3	NA	NA	TRBV2	TGTGCCAGCAGAGCGGACAATGGAGGAAACACCATATATTTT	CASRADNGGNTIYF
TRBJ2-7	NA	NA	TRBV2	TGTGCCAGCAAGTTCCTTTCAGGACCCTTCTACGAGCAGTACTTC	CASKFLSGPFYEQYF
TRBJ1-1	NA	NA	TRBV19	TGTGCCAGTAGTATGGGAGAACCTGAAGCTTTCTTT	CASSMGEPEAFF
TRBJ2-7	NA	NA	TRBV29-1	TGCAGCGTTTGGCAGGGGACCTACGAGCAGTACTTC	CSVWQGTYEQYF
TRBJ2-2	TRBD1	NA	TRBV10-1	TGCGCCAGCAGTGATTGGGACAGGGTCGGGGAGCTGTTTTTT	CASSDWDRVGELFF
TRBJ1-1	TRBD1	NA	TRBV2	TGTGCCAGCAGGAACAGGGGGCAGTGGACTGAAGCTTTCTTT	CASRNRGQWTEAFF
TRBJ1-4	NA	few	TRBV30	TGTGCCTGGAGCCGGAACGGGGATGAAAAACTGTTTTTT	CAWSRNGDEKLFF
TRBJ1-5	TRBD1	NA	TRBV4-1	TGCGCCAGCAGCCATGGACAGGGGGCACGGAGCAATCAGCCCCAGCATTTT	CASSHGQGARSNQPQHF
TRBJ2-4	TRBD2	NA	TRBV9	TGTGCCAGCAGCCTCAGGGGGACTAGCGGGGACCCACAGTACTTC	CASSLRGTSGDPQYF
TRBJ1-5	NA	NA	TRBV29-1	TGCAGCGTTGGGGAGGACTACAATCAGCCCCAGCATTTT	CSVGEDYNQPQHF
TRBJ2-5	TRBD2	NA	TRBV5-1	TGCGCCAGCAGACCGCCGGGACTAGCGGGAACTGAGACCCAGTACTTC	CASRPPGLAGTETQYF
TRBJ2-2	NA	NA	TRBV7-7	TGTGCCAGCAGCTTGGGTGCCGGGGGCGGGGAGCTGTTTTTT	CASSLGAGGGELFF
TRBJ2-7	TRBD1	NA	TRBV5-4	TGTGCCAGCAGCGACCGGGGACAGGGGGACGAGCAGTACTTC	CASSDRGQGDEQYF
TRBJ2-3	NA	NA	TRBV7-2	TGTGCCAGCAGCTTAGCTCCTAGCACAGATACGCAGTATTTT	CASSLAPSTDTQYF
TRBJ2-5	TRBD2	NA	TRBV28	TGTGCCAGCAGTCCCAGAGGACTAGCGGGAGAGGAGACCCAGTACTTC	CASSPRGLAGEETQYF
TRBJ1-1	NA	NA	TRBV5-1	TGCGCCAGCAGCTTCGGTTCGAACACTGAAGCTTTCTTT	CASSFGSNTEAFF
TRBJ1-2	NA	NA	TRBV11-2	TGTGCCAGCAGCTCCCCCGGGGCAGGGATAACCTTC	CASSSPGAGITF
TRBJ2-7	TRBD2	NA	TRBV9	TGTGCCAGCAGCCCCCGGGAGGGAAGTGACGAGCAGTACTTC	CASSPREGSDEQYF
TRBJ2-7	NA	NA	TRBV7-9	TGTGCCAGCAGCCTAGTCCCGTTCGGGGTTAGCGAGCAGTACTTC	CASSLVPFGVSEQYF
TRBJ1-2	NA	NA	TRBV7-9	TGTGCCAGCAGCTTCGACAGAGTCGGGGGCTACACCTTC	CASSFDRVGGYTF
TRBJ2-2	NA	NA	TRBV4-1	TGCGCCAGCAGCCACCTAACCGGGGAGCTGTTTTTT	CASSHLTGELFF
TRBJ1-5	NA	NA	TRBV6-6	TGTGCCAGCAGTTACGATTCAGGGGATAGCAATCAGCCCCAGCATTTT	CASSYDSGDSNQPQHF
TRBJ2-3	TRBD2	NA	TRBV11-2	TGTGCCAGCAGACTAGCGGGGGGTTCCACAGATACGCAGTATTTT	CASRLAGGSTDTQYF
TRBJ2-7	NA	NA	TRBV21-1	TGTGCCAGCAGCAAACCGGGACAGTCTCCGTCGGACTTC	CASSKPGQSPSDF
TRBJ2-5	TRBD2	NA	TRBV5-1	TGCGCCAGCAGCTCGACTAGCGTGGAGGAGACCCAGTACTTC	CASSSTSVEETQYF
TRBJ2-3	NA	NA	TRBV6-1	TGTGCCAGCAGTTCCCCAGGATTATCAGATACGCAGTATTTT	CASSSPGLSDTQYF
TRBJ2-3	TRBD1	NA	TRBV6-7	TGTGCCAGCAGTTACTCGGAGTACAGGGGGTCAGATACGCAGTATTTT	CASSYSEYRGSDTQYF